This is a list of T cell receptor beta chains from one sample in a study of blood T cell repertoires in COVID-19. Data came from immunoSEQ multiplex PCR; TCRdb stores just in-frame clones and leaves some out. The sample comprises 130,000 or so clones, about four fifths of which are singletons, and over 1.1% rests with the top ten. The material sequenced was peripheral blood. Every receptor here comes from a man between 60 and 75 years old with acute or convalescent COVID-19. Each CDR3 is given with its conserved first and last residue. D genes are given only for firm matches. Clone size is shown for a subset of rows, as once, few, many or a class of expanded clone.

D gene: NA
J gene: TRBJ1-5
V gene: TRBV29-1
clone size: NA
CDR3 protein: CSVKQGDQPQHF
CDR3 DNA: TGCAGCGTCAAACAGGGTGATCAGCCCCAGCATTTT

D gene: NA
J gene: TRBJ2-3
V gene: TRBV7-9
clone size: NA
CDR3 protein: CASSLGRLSTDTQYF
CDR3 DNA: TGTGCCAGCAGCTTGGGGAGACTTAGCACAGATACGCAGTATTTT

D gene: TRBD1
J gene: TRBJ2-1
V gene: TRBV11-2
clone size: NA
CDR3 protein: CASSLGRGPYNEQFF
CDR3 DNA: TGTGCCAGCAGCTTAGGAAGGGGGCCCTACAATGAGCAGTTCTTC

D gene: TRBD2
J gene: TRBJ2-3
V gene: TRBV19
clone size: NA
CDR3 protein: CASSIVATSDTDTQYF
CDR3 DNA: TGTGCCAGTAGTATAGTAGCGACTAGCGACACAGATACGCAGTATTTT

D gene: TRBD1
J gene: TRBJ1-1
V gene: TRBV7-8
clone size: NA
CDR3 protein: CASRANTGVNTEAFF
CDR3 DNA: TGTGCCAGCAGGGCCAATACAGGGGTCAACACTGAAGCTTTCTTT

D gene: NA
J gene: TRBJ1-5
V gene: TRBV7-6
clone size: once
CDR3 protein: CASSLGAGRNQPQHF
CDR3 DNA: TGTGCCAGCAGCTTAGGGGCAGGTCGCAATCAGCCCCAGCATTTT

D gene: TRBD1
J gene: TRBJ2-3
V gene: TRBV12-5
clone size: NA
CDR3 protein: CASGHSGGPDTQYF
CDR3 DNA: TGTGCTAGTGGCCATTCAGGGGGCCCAGATACGCAGTATTTT

D gene: NA
J gene: TRBJ1-2
V gene: TRBV14
clone size: once
CDR3 protein: CASSQVTGDYGYTF
CDR3 DNA: TGTGCCAGCAGCCAAGTAACCGGAGATTATGGCTACACCTTC

D gene: TRBD1
J gene: TRBJ2-7
V gene: TRBV27
clone size: few
CDR3 protein: CASSTPGQVPYEQYF
CDR3 DNA: TGTGCCAGCAGTACCCCGGGACAGGTTCCCTACGAGCAGTACTTC

D gene: NA
J gene: TRBJ1-3
V gene: TRBV29-1
clone size: NA
CDR3 protein: CSVAWGPGNTIYF
CDR3 DNA: TGCAGCGTTGCCTGGGGGCCTGGAAACACCATATATTTT

D gene: NA
J gene: TRBJ1-6
V gene: TRBV19
clone size: NA
CDR3 protein: CASTSGDSSYNSPLHF
CDR3 DNA: TGTGCCAGTACCTCAGGGGATAGCTCCTATAATTCACCCCTCCACTTT

D gene: NA
J gene: TRBJ1-5
V gene: TRBV3-1/TRBV3-2
clone size: NA
CDR3 protein: CASSQDVQGNQPQHF
CDR3 DNA: TGTGCCAGCAGCCAAGATGTACAGGGTAATCAGCCCCAGCATTTT

D gene: NA
J gene: TRBJ1-1
V gene: TRBV6-5
clone size: once
CDR3 protein: CASRLQMNTEAFF
CDR3 DNA: TGTGCCAGCAGGTTACAGATGAACACTGAAGCTTTCTTT

D gene: TRBD2
J gene: TRBJ2-1
V gene: TRBV5-4
clone size: NA
CDR3 protein: CASSSGTSGGPLFF
CDR3 DNA: TGTGCCAGCAGCTCGGGGACTAGCGGGGGGCCACTGTTCTTC

D gene: NA
J gene: TRBJ1-2
V gene: TRBV18
clone size: NA
CDR3 protein: CASSPMEYYGYTF
CDR3 DNA: TGTGCCAGCTCACCGATGGAGTACTATGGCTACACCTTC

D gene: NA
J gene: TRBJ1-5
V gene: TRBV2
clone size: NA
CDR3 protein: CASRLSTGGDQPQHF
CDR3 DNA: TGTGCCAGCAGGCTCTCAACCGGGGGGGATCAGCCCCAGCATTTT

D gene: NA
J gene: TRBJ2-5
V gene: TRBV5-1
clone size: NA
CDR3 protein: CASSRERQETQYF
CDR3 DNA: TGCGCCAGCAGCAGGGAGCGCCAAGAGACCCAGTACTTC

D gene: TRBD1
J gene: TRBJ2-7
V gene: TRBV27
clone size: NA
CDR3 protein: CASSSYRGNYEQYF
CDR3 DNA: TGTGCCAGCAGTTCTTACAGGGGGAACTACGAGCAGTACTTC

D gene: NA
J gene: TRBJ2-3
V gene: TRBV4-1
clone size: NA
CDR3 protein: CASSQDFLGDGDTQYF
CDR3 DNA: TGCGCCAGCAGCCAAGATTTTCTCGGGGATGGGGATACGCAGTATTTT

D gene: NA
J gene: TRBJ1-2
V gene: TRBV6-4
clone size: NA
CDR3 protein: CASSESGTIGYTF
CDR3 DNA: TGTGCCAGCAGTGAGTCCGGGACAATTGGCTACACCTTC

D gene: TRBD1
J gene: TRBJ1-2
V gene: TRBV7-6
clone size: NA
CDR3 protein: CASSWGQTYGYTF
CDR3 DNA: TGTGCCAGCAGCTGGGGACAGACCTATGGCTACACCTTC

D gene: TRBD2
J gene: TRBJ2-1
V gene: TRBV7-3
clone size: once
CDR3 protein: CASSPRSGLAGSNEQFF
CDR3 DNA: TGTGCCAGCAGCCCACGTTCTGGACTAGCGGGGTCGAATGAGCAGTTCTTC

D gene: NA
J gene: TRBJ1-1
V gene: TRBV5-1
clone size: NA
CDR3 protein: CASSLETNTEAFF
CDR3 DNA: TGCGCCAGCAGCTTGGAGACTAACACTGAAGCTTTCTTT

D gene: TRBD2
J gene: TRBJ2-3
V gene: TRBV19
clone size: many
CDR3 protein: CASSIGSSGSLSTDTQYF
CDR3 DNA: TGTGCCAGTAGTATAGGGTCTAGCGGGAGCCTTAGCACAGATACGCAGTATTTT

D gene: NA
J gene: TRBJ1-2
V gene: TRBV19
clone size: NA
CDR3 protein: CASKADWGFGYTF
CDR3 DNA: TGTGCCAGTAAAGCGGATTGGGGTTTTGGCTACACCTTC

D gene: TRBD1
J gene: TRBJ2-5
V gene: TRBV27
clone size: NA
CDR3 protein: CASSLWGTGETQYF
CDR3 DNA: TGTGCCAGCAGTCTATGGGGGACAGGGGAGACCCAGTACTTC

D gene: NA
J gene: TRBJ1-6
V gene: TRBV5-4
clone size: NA
CDR3 protein: CASSGTGRSYNSPLHF
CDR3 DNA: TGTGCCAGCAGCGGTACAGGGAGATCCTATAATTCACCCCTCCACTTT

D gene: TRBD1
J gene: TRBJ1-4
V gene: TRBV10-3
clone size: NA
CDR3 protein: CAISERTGSNEKLFF
CDR3 DNA: TGTGCCATCAGTGAGCGGACAGGGTCGAATGAAAAACTGTTTTTT

D gene: NA
J gene: TRBJ2-3
V gene: TRBV5-1
clone size: once
CDR3 protein: CASSLGGTGADTQYF
CDR3 DNA: TGCGCCAGCAGCTTGGGAGGAACCGGAGCAGATACGCAGTATTTT

D gene: NA
J gene: TRBJ2-5
V gene: TRBV5-4
clone size: NA
CDR3 protein: CASSPTQGETQYF
CDR3 DNA: TGTGCCAGCAGCCCGACGCAGGGGGAGACCCAGTACTTC

D gene: TRBD1
J gene: TRBJ2-7
V gene: TRBV5-4
clone size: NA
CDR3 protein: CASSLGQGNPRGSYEQYF
CDR3 DNA: TGTGCCAGCAGCTTGGGACAGGGTAATCCCAGGGGCTCCTACGAGCAGTACTTC

D gene: NA
J gene: TRBJ2-1
V gene: TRBV5-1
clone size: NA
CDR3 protein: CASSLGGDSTPYNEQFF
CDR3 DNA: TGCGCCAGCAGCTTGGGGGGGGACAGTACTCCCTACAATGAGCAGTTCTTC

D gene: TRBD1
J gene: TRBJ2-2
V gene: TRBV14
clone size: NA
CDR3 protein: CASSQPQGINAGELFF
CDR3 DNA: TGTGCCAGCAGCCAACCACAGGGGATAAACGCCGGGGAGCTGTTTTTT